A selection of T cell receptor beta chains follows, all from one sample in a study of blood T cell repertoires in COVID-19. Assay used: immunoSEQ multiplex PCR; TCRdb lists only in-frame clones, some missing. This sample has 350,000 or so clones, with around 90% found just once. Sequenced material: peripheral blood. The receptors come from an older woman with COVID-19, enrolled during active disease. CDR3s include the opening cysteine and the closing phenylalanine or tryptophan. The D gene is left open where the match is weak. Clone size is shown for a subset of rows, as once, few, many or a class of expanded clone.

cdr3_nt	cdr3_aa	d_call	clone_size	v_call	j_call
TGCGCCAGCAGCCTCGTAGCGGGGTATGAGCAGTTCTTC	CASSLVAGYEQFF	TRBD2	-	TRBV5-1	TRBJ2-1
TGTGCCAGCAGCTGGACGTCTGGGGGCCAAAATACGCAGTATTTT	CASSWTSGGQNTQYF	-	-	TRBV7-2	TRBJ2-3
TGTGCCACCAGCAGAGGAGGGCGCGGGGTCTACGAGCAGTACTTC	CATSRGGRGVYEQYF	-	-	TRBV15	TRBJ2-7
TGCAGCGGAGCTGAGGGACAAGAGACCCAGTACTTC	CSGAEGQETQYF	-	-	TRBV29-1	TRBJ2-5
TGTGCCAGCAGCCTAGGACAGGGGAGGATACTTAGGGTCTCTGAAGCTTTCTTT	CASSLGQGRILRVSEAFF	TRBD1	-	TRBV13	TRBJ1-1
TGCGCCAGCAGCCTGGGGGCTCGGGACAGCCAAGAGACCCAGTACTTC	CASSLGARDSQETQYF	TRBD1	-	TRBV5-1	TRBJ2-5
TGTGCCAGCAGTGAAGTGGGCCGGATTTCCGAGACCCAGTACTTC	CASSEVGRISETQYF	-	-	TRBV6-1	TRBJ2-5
TGTGCCAGCAGTACGGGGGGACGAACAGATACGCAGTATTTT	CASSTGGRTDTQYF	TRBD2	-	TRBV6-2/TRBV6-3	TRBJ2-3
TGCGCCAGCAGCTCCCGGGGGGGTAAAACCTACGAGCAGTACTTC	CASSSRGGKTYEQYF	TRBD2	-	TRBV5-1	TRBJ2-7
TGTGCCAGTAGTATTACCGGGACACCCATCACCGGGGAGCTGTTTTTT	CASSITGTPITGELFF	-	-	TRBV19	TRBJ2-2
TGTGCCATCAGTAACGCGATCAACACTGAAGCTTTCTTT	CAISNAINTEAFF	-	-	TRBV10-3	TRBJ1-1
TGTGCCAGCAGTTACTCGACAGGGGAGCATGAAAAACTGTTTTTT	CASSYSTGEHEKLFF	TRBD1	-	TRBV6-5	TRBJ1-4
TGTGCCAGTAGCGATACAGGGGTCCTCTCCGGAAACACCATATATTTT	CASSDTGVLSGNTIYF	TRBD1	-	TRBV19	TRBJ1-3
TGTGCCAGCACATTGGACAGGGGGGGCAATCAGCCCCAGCATTTT	CASTLDRGGNQPQHF	TRBD1	-	TRBV2	TRBJ1-5
TGTGCCAGCAGCCTAGCCCTCTATAATTCACCCCTCCACTTT	CASSLALYNSPLHF	-	few	TRBV3-1/TRBV3-2	TRBJ1-6
TGTGCCAGCAGCTCCTCTGGGGGCAACTATGGCTACACCTTC	CASSSSGGNYGYTF	-	-	TRBV7-8	TRBJ1-2
TGTGCCAGTAGTATAGATGAAGGGGTGTACACTGAAGCTTTCTTT	CASSIDEGVYTEAFF	-	-	TRBV19	TRBJ1-1
TGTGCCAGCAGCCGGGCCCAACGGGGTGAGCAGTTCTTC	CASSRAQRGEQFF	-	-	TRBV3-1/TRBV3-2	TRBJ2-1
TGTGCCAGCGCGGCAGGGGAACGGGATGGCTACACCTTC	CASAAGERDGYTF	-	once	TRBV25-1	TRBJ1-2
TGTGCCAGCAGCCAACACACAGGAATCTCTGGAAACACCATATATTTT	CASSQHTGISGNTIYF	-	-	TRBV14	TRBJ1-3
TGCGCCAGCAGCTCGGACTTAGGGAGGGGCAATGAGCAGTTCTTC	CASSSDLGRGNEQFF	TRBD2	-	TRBV5-1	TRBJ2-1
TGCGCCAGCAGCTTGGGACTAGCGGAGACCTACGAGCAGTACTTC	CASSLGLAETYEQYF	TRBD2	-	TRBV5-1	TRBJ2-7
TGTGCCAGCAGCTTGACAGGGAGAGGCACTGAAGCTTTCTTT	CASSLTGRGTEAFF	TRBD1	-	TRBV7-8	TRBJ1-1
TGTGCCAGTAGCCGGACAGCCGCTAACTATGGCTACACCTTC	CASSRTAANYGYTF	-	-	TRBV19	TRBJ1-2